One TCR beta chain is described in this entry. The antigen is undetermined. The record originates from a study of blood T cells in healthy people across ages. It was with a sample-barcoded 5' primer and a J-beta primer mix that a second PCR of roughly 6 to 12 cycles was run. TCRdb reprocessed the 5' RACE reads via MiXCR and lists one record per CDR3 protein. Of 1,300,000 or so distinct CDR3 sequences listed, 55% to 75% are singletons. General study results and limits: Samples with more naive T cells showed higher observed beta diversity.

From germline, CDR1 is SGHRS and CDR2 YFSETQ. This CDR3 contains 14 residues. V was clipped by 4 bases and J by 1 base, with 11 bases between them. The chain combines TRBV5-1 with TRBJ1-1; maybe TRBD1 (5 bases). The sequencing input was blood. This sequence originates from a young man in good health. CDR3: CASSLGDWNTEAFF. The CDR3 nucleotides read TGCGCCAGCAGCCTAGGGGACTGGAACACTGAAGCTTTCTTT. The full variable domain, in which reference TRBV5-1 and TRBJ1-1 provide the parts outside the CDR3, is KAGVTQTPRYLIKTRGQQVTLSCSPISGHRSVSWYQQTPGQGLQFLFEYFSETQRNKGNFPGRFSGRQFSNSRSEMNVSTLELGDSALYLCASSLGDWNTEAFFGQGTRLTVV.